The clone carrying this TCR beta chain came up a few times. Its antigen is not identified. Mismatch repair deficiency was confirmed in all patients, by PCR or immunohistochemistry. A few pembrolizumab responders had their TCRs sequenced. This specimen belongs to a study of PD-1 blockade in mismatch repair-deficient tumors. Some clones are missing from TCRdb's copy, which holds only in-frame ones; the method was immunoSEQ multiplex PCR. In the table there are some 120,000 clones, more than 85% of which are singletons. General study points: Rapid post-treatment expansion, then contraction, generally preceding radiologic response, marked tumor-resident clones.

The CDR3 runs 14 residues. The germline CDR1 and CDR2 sequences are MDHEN and SYDVKM. V lost 3 bases, J lost 0 bases, and 2 bases stayed unmatched. This sequence originates from an adult with mismatch repair-deficient cancer. The chain is built from TRBV28 and TRBJ2-7; 7 bases line up with TRBD1. The sequencing used peripheral blood, collected 44 weeks after starting pembrolizumab. CDR3: CASSFGTASYEQYF. CDR3 nucleotide sequence: TGTGCCAGCAGTTTCGGGACAGCCTCCTACGAGCAGTACTTC.